This T cell receptor beta chain came from a study of T cells in Graves' hyperthyroidism and ophthalmopathy. Per the germline V gene, CDR1 is LNHDA and CDR2 is SQIVND (reference sequence). This CDR3 is 12 amino acids long. Template material for amplifying TCR beta CDR3 regions consisted of RNA transcripts. In the first-round RT-PCR of the TCR CDR3, the HTBI primer set was used. Each CDR3 protein gets one entry after TCRdb re-called the multiplex PCR reads with MiXCR. The sample has around 600,000 distinct CDR3 sequences; about 16% are singletons. This clonotype was sampled from a woman in her thirties or forties with Graves' ophthalmopathy. V and J are TRBV19 and TRBJ1-4; D may be TRBD1 (5 bases). Specimen: blood. This CDR3 is CLQSGDNEKLFF. CDR3 nucleotide sequence: TGTCTTCAGAGCGGGGACAATGAAAAACTGTTTTTT. The variable domain in full, with the rest retrieved from reference TRBV19 and TRBJ1-4, is DGGITQSPKYLFRKEGQNVTLSCEQNLNHDAMYWYRQDPGQGLRLIYYSQIVNDFQKGDIAEGYSVSREKKESFPLTVTSAQKNPTAFYLCLQSGDNEKLFFGSGTQLSVL.